This is a list of T cell receptor beta chains from one sample in a study of cytomegalovirus exposure and HLA in healthy donors. Clones were read by immunoSEQ multiplex PCR, and TCRdb kept only the in-frame ones, dropping some. The sample holds some 130,000 clones, roughly nine tenths seen once. The source material was PBMCs. The receptors stem from a woman under 30 in good health and CMV-seronegative. Both conserved end residues are part of each CDR3. The D gene is left open where the match is weak. Clone size appears in some rows only: once, few, many, or a class for an expanded clone.

>TRBJ1-1|.|TRBV6-6|.
TGTGCCAGCAGTTACGGGTGGGGGGTCACTGAAGCTTTCTTT
CASSYGWGVTEAFF
>TRBJ2-5|TRBD1|TRBV19|.
TGTGCCAGTAGTATCCTTCGGACAGGCCAAGAGACCCAGTACTTC
CASSILRTGQETQYF
>TRBJ1-1|.|TRBV9|.
TGTGCCAGCAGCCGATTTATGGCGGGGATCACTGAAGCTTTCTTT
CASSRFMAGITEAFF
>TRBJ2-2|TRBD2|TRBV18|.
TGTGCCAGCTCACCCCGGGAGGGGGCCGGGGAGCTGTTTTTT
CASSPREGAGELFF
>TRBJ2-1|.|TRBV6-5|.
TGTGCCAGCAGACTGGGACTCGAGTCCTACAATGAGCAGTTCTTC
CASRLGLESYNEQFF
>TRBJ2-5|TRBD2|TRBV5-1|.
TGCGCCAGCACACCTGGTAGCGGGGGCGGGGAGACCCAGTACTTC
CASTPGSGGGETQYF
>TRBJ1-1|.|TRBV6-1|once
TGTGCCAGCAGTGAGTCGTGGCAGGATGAAGCTTTCTTT
CASSESWQDEAFF
>TRBJ1-1|.|TRBV6-5|.
TGTGCCAGCAGTTACGGGGTTGGGGCGGCAAGGATGGCTTTCTTT
CASSYGVGAARMAFF
>TRBJ2-4|TRBD2|TRBV5-1|.
TGCGCCAGCAGCTTGGGTGGGGAGGGCATTCAGTACTTC
CASSLGGEGIQYF
>TRBJ1-5|.|TRBV19|once
TGTGCCAGTAGGCATAGCAGCAATCAGCCCCAGCATTTT
CASRHSSNQPQHF
>TRBJ2-4|.|TRBV6-1|.
TGTGCCAGCAGTGATAGGGGGAACATTCAGTACTTC
CASSDRGNIQYF
>TRBJ2-7|TRBD2|TRBV5-6|.
TGTGCCAGCAGCTCCTTGACTAGCCAAAAGCAGTACTTC
CASSSLTSQKQYF
>TRBJ2-1|TRBD2|TRBV6-4|.
TGTGCCAGCAGTGCAGGCGGGAGCTCCTACAATGAGCAGTTCTTC
CASSAGGSSYNEQFF
>TRBJ1-5|.|TRBV15|.
TGTGCCACCAGCGAAGACAGATTTCAGCCCCAGCATTTT
CATSEDRFQPQHF
>TRBJ1-4|.|TRBV5-6|.
TGTGCCAGCAGCAGAGACGGTGGAGCGTGGGAAAAACTGTTTTTT
CASSRDGGAWEKLFF
>TRBJ2-5|.|TRBV10-1|.
TGCGCCAGCAGTTCAGGGTACCAAGAGACCCAGTACTTC
CASSSGYQETQYF
>TRBJ2-3|TRBD2|TRBV7-9|once
TGTGCCAGCAGCTTATTTGCGGGGGTCACAGATACGCAGTATTTT
CASSLFAGVTDTQYF
>TRBJ1-6|TRBD1|TRBV5-1|many
TGCGCCAGCAGCGACAGGGATAATTCACCCCTCCACTTT
CASSDRDNSPLHF
>TRBJ1-1|.|TRBV4-2|.
TGTGCCACCTCATCACCGGCCCGGGCTGAAGCTTTCTTT
CATSSPARAEAFF
>TRBJ2-1|.|TRBV29-1|.
TGCAGCGTTGGCGGGGCGTCCGATGAGCAGTTCTTC
CSVGGASDEQFF
>TRBJ2-3|.|TRBV7-9|.
TGTGCCAGCAGCCCGGGGGGCGGTGTAGATACGCAGTATTTT
CASSPGGGVDTQYF
>TRBJ1-4|.|TRBV7-9|.
TGTGCCAGCAGCTCCTCAACTAATGAAAAACTGTTTTTT
CASSSSTNEKLFF
>TRBJ1-2|.|TRBV19|once
TGTGCCAGTAGCTCCCTAGCACGCGGCTACACCTTC
CASSSLARGYTF
>TRBJ2-4|.|TRBV5-4|.
TGTGCCAGCAGCTTGTCGGACAGCCCTTTTCAGTACTTC
CASSLSDSPFQYF
>TRBJ1-2|TRBD1|TRBV13|.
TGTGCCAGCAGTCTCACGGACAGGGGTTCTGGCTACACCTTC
CASSLTDRGSGYTF
>TRBJ1-2|.|TRBV6-1|.
TGTGCCAGCAGGGTAGAGGGAATCTATGGCTACACCTTC
CASRVEGIYGYTF
>TRBJ2-2|TRBD1|TRBV5-4|.
TGTGCCAGCAGCTGGGACAGGGGCGCCACCGGGGAGCTGTTTTTT
CASSWDRGATGELFF
>TRBJ2-1|.|TRBV10-3|.
TGTGCCATCAGGGGGACTTCGGATGAGCAGTTCTTC
CAIRGTSDEQFF
>TRBJ2-7|TRBD1|TRBV5-4|.
TGTGCCAGCAGCTTGGGTCGGACAGGCTCCTACGAGCAGTACTTC
CASSLGRTGSYEQYF
>TRBJ1-6|.|TRBV6-5|.
TGTGCCAGCAGTTACTCGCCCAGCTCCTATAATTCACCCCTCCACTTT
CASSYSPSSYNSPLHF
>TRBJ1-4|TRBD1|TRBV2|.
TGTGCCAGCTCATGGATGGGACAGCATAATGAAAAACTGTTTTTT
CASSWMGQHNEKLFF
>TRBJ1-5|.|TRBV7-9|many
TGTGCCAGCAGCCTGCCTGGGCCCAATCAGCCCCAGCATTTT
CASSLPGPNQPQHF
>TRBJ1-1|TRBD1|TRBV9|once
TGTGCCAGCACCCTCGGGGGGGAACAGGGGGCCCCCTTTTTCACTGAAGCTTTCTTT
CASTLGGEQGAPFFTEAFF
>TRBJ2-7|TRBD2|TRBV20-1|.
TGCAGTGCTAGTGGGGGGGGCGAGCAGTACTTC
CSASGGGEQYF
>TRBJ2-7|.|TRBV18|.
TGTGCCAGCTCACCAGACAGCTACGAGCAGTACTTC
CASSPDSYEQYF
>TRBJ1-2|.|TRBV29-1|.
TGCAGCGTTGAAGGGGGCCCATTATCTAACTATGGCTACACCTTC
CSVEGGPLSNYGYTF
>TRBJ1-2|.|TRBV10-3|.
TGTGCCATCAATTATGGACTGACGGGCTACACCTTC
CAINYGLTGYTF
>TRBJ2-2|TRBD2|TRBV2|few
TGTGCCAGCAGCACAACTAGCGGGGAAAACACCGGGGAGCTGTTTTTT
CASSTTSGENTGELFF
>TRBJ2-6|TRBD2|TRBV19|.
TGTGCCAGTAGTATGGGGGAGGGGTCTGGGGCCAACGTCCTGACTTTC
CASSMGEGSGANVLTF
>TRBJ1-2|.|TRBV9|.
TGTGCCAGCAGCTTCCCGGTCGTTGGGGCAGGTGGCTACACCTTC
CASSFPVVGAGGYTF
>TRBJ1-5|TRBD1|TRBV2|few
TGTGCCAGCAGTGGGGACAGGGGGTTCCTGGAGCCCCAGCATTTT
CASSGDRGFLEPQHF
>TRBJ1-1|TRBD1|TRBV7-3|.
TGTGCCAGCAGTCGGGACAGGGACACTGAAGCTTTCTTT
CASSRDRDTEAFF
>TRBJ2-7|.|TRBV7-3|.
TGTGCCAGCAGCTTCGAGGCAGGGGACTCCTACGAGCAGTACTTC
CASSFEAGDSYEQYF
>TRBJ2-5|.|TRBV18|once
TGTGCCAGCTCACGGAGCGGCGGGTGGCAAGAGACCCAGTACTTC
CASSRSGGWQETQYF
>TRBJ2-2|.|TRBV9|few
TGTGCCAGCAGCGTCGCCGGGCAGGGCGGAACCGGGGAGCTGTTTTTT
CASSVAGQGGTGELFF
>TRBJ1-1|.|TRBV5-1|.
TGCGCCAGCAGCTCAGGGTCCATGGACACTGAAGCTTTCTTT
CASSSGSMDTEAFF
>TRBJ2-1|TRBD1|TRBV6-1|.
TGTGCCAGCAGAGAACCGGGACAGGGGGTCAATGAGCAGTTCTTC
CASREPGQGVNEQFF
>TRBJ1-2|.|TRBV18|.
TGTGCCAGCTCACCCCCGTCGCAGGGGACCTTCGGGGGCTACACCTTC
CASSPPSQGTFGGYTF
>TRBJ2-7|.|TRBV6-5|.
TGTGCCAGCAGTACCCGCGGGGAAATCTACGAGCAGTACTTC
CASSTRGEIYEQYF
>TRBJ2-7|TRBD1|TRBV12-5|.
TGTGCTAGTGGTTTGATCGGCAGGGGGCTTGTCAACGAGCAGTACTTC
CASGLIGRGLVNEQYF
>TRBJ1-1|.|TRBV4-1|.
TGCGCCAGCAGCCAAGTGGGACACAAATATGAAGCTTTCTTT
CASSQVGHKYEAFF
>TRBJ1-1|.|TRBV7-9|.
TGTGCCAGCAGCTCCAGGGAATTGGGGTGGACTGAAGCTTTCTTT
CASSSRELGWTEAFF
>TRBJ2-2|.|TRBV11-1|.
TGTGCCAGCAGCTTCTGGCGGATTTCGAACACCGGGGAGCTGTTTTTT
CASSFWRISNTGELFF
>TRBJ1-1|TRBD1|TRBV18|.
TGTGCCAGCTCGGAGGGACAGGTCATTGAAGCTTTCTTT
CASSEGQVIEAFF
>TRBJ2-3|TRBD1|TRBV5-1|once
TGCGCCAGCAGCTTATCGGGACAGAAGACAGATACGCAGTATTTT
CASSLSGQKTDTQYF
>TRBJ1-1|.|TRBV5-5|.
TGTGCCAGCAGCGGGGCGGGACTACCGCCCACTGAAGCTTTCTTT
CASSGAGLPPTEAFF
>TRBJ1-1|.|TRBV6-5|.
TGTGCCAGCAGTCCGGCCGGGGGTGAGAACACTGAAGCTTTCTTT
CASSPAGGENTEAFF